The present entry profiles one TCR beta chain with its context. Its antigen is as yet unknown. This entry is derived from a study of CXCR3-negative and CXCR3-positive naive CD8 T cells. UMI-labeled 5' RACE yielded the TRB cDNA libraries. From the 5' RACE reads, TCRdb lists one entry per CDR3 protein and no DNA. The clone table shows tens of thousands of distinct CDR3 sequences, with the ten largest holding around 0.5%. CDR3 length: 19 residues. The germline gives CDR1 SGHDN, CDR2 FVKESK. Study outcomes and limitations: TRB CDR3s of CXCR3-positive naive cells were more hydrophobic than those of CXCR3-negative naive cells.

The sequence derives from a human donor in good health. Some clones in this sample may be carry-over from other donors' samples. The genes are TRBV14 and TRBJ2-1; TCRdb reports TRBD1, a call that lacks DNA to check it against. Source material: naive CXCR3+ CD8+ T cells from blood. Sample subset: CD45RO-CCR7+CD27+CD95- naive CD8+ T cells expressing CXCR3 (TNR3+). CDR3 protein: CASSARAGVGSPSYNEQFF.